This T cell receptor (beta chain) derives from a study of high-grade serous ovarian cancer treatment subgroups. Study-level background: Samples averaged approximately 13,000 reads and 7,000 or so unique TCR beta rearrangements. Study-wide results and limits: CDR1 and CDR2 were left unanalyzed; analyses focused on CDR3. Higher neoantigen levels went with greater TCR clonal relatedness. Repertoire similarity ranged about 0.095 to 0.8 between tumors of one patient.

Tumor samples were taken before definitive surgery or chemotherapy. With regard to this clone: Its matching antigen is unknown.

The CDR3 runs to 14 residues. Per the germline V gene, CDR1 is SGHDN and CDR2 is FVKESK. V trimming: 8 bases; J trimming: 2 bases; junction bases outside the gene matches: 9. Some clones are missing from TCRdb's copy, which holds only in-frame ones; the method was immunoSEQ multiplex PCR. The sample shows 5,000 or so clones, 60% to 85% of them seen only once. The clonotype originates from a human donor with high-grade serous ovarian cancer. Sequenced sample: tumor tissue. This chain joins TRBV14 and TRBJ2-7, with 7 bases aligning to TRBD1. CDR3 residues: CASYLGQTPYEQYF. DNA of the CDR3: TGTGCCAGCTACTTGGGACAGACGCCCTACGAGCAGTACTTC. The full variable domain, with the rest looked up from reference TRBV14 and TRBJ2-7, is EAGVTQFPSHSVIEKGQTVTLRCDPISGHDNLYWYRRVMGKEIKFLLHFVKESKQDESGMPNNRFLAERTGGTYSTLKVQPAELEDSGVYFCASYLGQTPYEQYFGPGTRLTVT.